This T cell receptor (beta chain) was obtained from a study of identical twins. In germline, CDR1 is SEHNR, CDR2 FQNEAQ (reference sequence). J gave up 9 bases and V 5 bases, and 15 bases lay outside the gene matches. This CDR3 is 15 amino acids long. Via MiXCR, TCRdb re-called the 5' RACE reads, giving one row per CDR3 protein. The repertoire includes roughly 200,000 distinct CDR3 sequences, less than 20% of them detected once, and about 38% sits in the top ten. The same data also went into a second study, on T cells expressing NK-cell markers.

The sequenced material came from CD8+ T cells sorted from blood. This sequence originates from a woman younger than 30 in good health. The J gene is TRBJ1-2, the V gene TRBV7-9; 7 bases align to TRBD1. CDR3 coding DNA: TGTGCCAGCAGCGTAACCCGCCTCGGGACAGCTAGCTACACCTTC. It is translated as CASSVTRLGTASYTF.